One and the same sample provided the 27 T cell receptor beta chains below, sequenced in a study of CD8+ T cells in alopecia areata. cDNA serving as the sequencing template came from extracted, reverse transcribed RNA. Sequencing was performed with immunoSEQ multiplex PCR; in TCRdb, only in-frame clones are kept and a portion is missing. The data hold about 150,000 clones, with 45% to 60% observed a single time. Sequenced input: CD4+ T cells sorted from blood. The receptors were sampled from a human donor in good health.

This sequence joins TRBV6-5 and TRBJ2-3; perhaps TRBD2 as D (6 bases). V shed 6 bases and J shed 2 bases, with 15 bases lying between them. The CDR3 runs to 15 residues. Germline V CDR1 and CDR2: MNHEY, SVGAGI. CDR3 region: CASRNGGAPTDTQYF. In DNA form, the CDR3 reads TGTGCCAGCAGAAATGGAGGGGCGCCCACAGATACGCAGTATTTT.

This clone came up once. This chain joins TRBV30 and TRBJ1-1, with D hard to call. Germline CDR1 GTSNPN, CDR2 SVGIG (reference sequence). Trimming removed 4 bases at V and 6 bases at J, with 12 bases between. This CDR3 contains 12 residues. For the CDR3, the DNA is TGTGCCTGGACCATGAAGACGGCTGAAGCTTTCTTT. Translation gives CAWTMKTAEAFF.

This sequence joins TRBV5-6 and TRBJ2-7; no clear D gene. Germline CDR1 SGHDT, CDR2 YYEEEE. V lost 0 bases and J 4 bases, leaving 17 bases between the germline ends. CDR3 length: 16 residues. This CDR3 reads CASSLGRRIRRYEQYF. Written as DNA, the CDR3 is TGTGCCAGCAGCTTGGGTAGACGGATACGGCGGTACGAGCAGTACTTC.

This chain's CDR3 is CASSSTGPDHYEQYF. The CDR3 DNA sequence: TGCGCCAGCAGCTCAACAGGGCCGGACCACTACGAGCAGTACTTC. The rearrangement uses TRBV5-1 and TRBJ2-7; TRBD1 is a possible D gene (6 bases). V dropped 3 bases and J dropped 3 bases, with 16 bases sitting between them. Germline CDR1 reads SGHRS; CDR2 reads YFSETQ. The CDR3 contains 15 residues.

The chain links TRBV25-1 to TRBJ2-7; D unclear. Germline CDR1 and CDR2: MGHDK and SYGVNS. V was pared by 3 bases and J by 12 bases, with 15 bases between. The CDR3 runs 12 residues. CDR3 amino acids: CASSDSPVQLYF. CDR3 in DNA: TGTGCCAGCAGTGACTCCCCCGTACAGCTGTACTTC.

V is TRBV6-6 and J is TRBJ1-1; no clear D gene. The germline V gene has CDR1 MNHNY and CDR2 SVGAGI (reference sequence). This CDR3 spans 11 amino acids. V lost 5 bases, J lost 8 bases, and 9 bases lay in between. The CDR3 nucleotides are TGTGCCAGCAGTGAACGAGAGGAAGCTTTCTTT. Its protein product is CASSEREEAFF.

This clone was picked up a small number of times. The chain employs TRBV23-1 and TRBJ1-5; 7 nucleotides agree with TRBD1. TRBV23-1 has ORF status, its function being uncertain. The CDR3 runs 16 residues. With 0 bases clipped from V and 4 bases from J, the junction kept 6 bases outside the gene matches. CDR3 sequence (DNA): TGCGCCAGCAGTCAATCAGCAGGGGGAGGAAATCAGCCCCAGCATTTT. This gives the protein CASSQSAGGGNQPQHF.

This chain joins TRBV18 and TRBJ2-7, with 10 bases that match TRBD1. CDR1 and CDR2 (germline): KGHSH, LQKENI. This CDR3 comprises 16 residues. Losses at the gene ends were 6 bases for V and 4 bases for J; bases not matched to a gene: 12. CDR3 nucleotide sequence: TGTGCCAGCTCCCCTAAGACGGCGGGACAGGGGTACGAGCAGTACTTC. Translated, it gives CASSPKTAGQGYEQYF.

The rearrangement uses TRBV29-1 and TRBJ1-5; 7 bases line up with TRBD1. Germline V gene lookup returns CDR1 SQVTM and CDR2 ANQGSEA. The CDR3 loop spans 13 amino acids. V gave up 6 bases and J gave up 3 bases; unmatched junction bases: 5. The CDR3 region has the DNA TGCAGCGTCACCGGGACAGACAATCAGCCCCAGCATTTT. Protein sequence: CSVTGTDNQPQHF.

The chain carries TRBV15 and TRBJ2-5; D not resolved. This CDR3 is built from 13 residues. Germline CDR1 and CDR2: LNHNV and YYDKDF (reference sequence). V was clipped by 3 bases and J by 5 bases, with 10 bases between them. The CDR3 DNA reads as TGTGCCACCAGCAGGCCCACTCGCGAGACCCAGTACTTC. It yields the protein CATSRPTRETQYF.

The gene calls are TRBV29-1 and TRBJ2-7; a weak D match, TRBD1 (6 bases). In germline, CDR1 is SQVTM, CDR2 ANQGSEA. V lost 1 base, J lost 2 bases, and 9 bases lay in between. The CDR3 totals 13 residues. The CDR3, as DNA: TGCAGCGTTGAAGCAGGGGTCGCCTACGAGCAGTACTTC. Translated: CSVEAGVAYEQYF.

V and J are TRBV5-4 and TRBJ2-3; D is uncertain. Germline values: CDR1 SGHNT, CDR2 YYREEE (reference sequence). Trimming stripped 3 bases from V and 2 bases from J, with 7 bases between. The CDR3 length is 13 residues. The CDR3 nucleotides are TGTGCCAGCAGCTGGCAGCCCACAGATACGCAGTATTTT. Translation gives CASSWQPTDTQYF.

The V call is TRBV29-1, the J call TRBJ2-5; TRBD1 aligns across 8 bases. Germline CDR1 SQVTM, CDR2 ANQGSEA. The junction had 10 bases not matched to a gene; V was cut back by 6 bases and J by 4 bases. This CDR3 is built from 14 residues. Here the CDR3 reads CSVARDRMIETQYF. DNA for the CDR3: TGCAGCGTGGCCCGGGACAGGATGATAGAGACCCAGTACTTC.

The gene calls are TRBV11-2 and TRBJ2-7, with TRBD1 matching 8 bases. This CDR3 comprises 15 residues. V shed 4 bases, J shed 6 bases, and the junction held 11 bases outside the gene matches. From germline, CDR1 is SGHAT and CDR2 FQNNGV. The CDR3: CASSWGRGQGFEQYF. For the CDR3, the DNA is TGTGCCAGCAGCTGGGGGCGAGGACAGGGCTTCGAGCAGTACTTC.

This sequence joins TRBV21-1 and TRBJ2-4. TRBV21-1 is tagged as a pseudogene. The CDR3 contains 16 residues. The DNA of the CDR3 is TGTGCCAGCAGCAGAGACGCTTTCCGGGCCAAAAACATTCAGTACTTC. It is translated as CASSRDAFRAKNIQYF.

The J gene is TRBJ1-1, the V gene TRBV29-1; 9 positions match TRBD1. The CDR3 runs to 14 residues. The J segment lost 1 base and the V segment lost 6 bases, leaving 6 bases of the junction unmatched. The germline V gene encodes CDR1 SQVTM and CDR2 ANQGSEA. CDR3 amino acids: CSVRDRGKNTEAFF. Here the CDR3 DNA reads TGCAGCGTCAGAGACAGGGGGAAGAACACTGAAGCTTTCTTT.

This clone came up a few times. The chain carries TRBV25-1 and TRBJ2-7; D is unresolved. This CDR3 has 13 residues. V was trimmed by 3 bases and J by 0 bases, leaving 6 bases between them. Germline V lookup: CDR1 MGHDK, CDR2 SYGVNS. This CDR3 reads CASSDPASYEQYF. DNA for the CDR3: TGTGCCAGCAGTGACCCAGCCTCCTACGAGCAGTACTTC.

This clone was seen once. This chain connects TRBV28 to TRBJ2-3; possibly TRBD1 or TRBD2 for D (5 bases each). Germline V gene sequence: CDR1 MDHEN, CDR2 SYDVKM. This CDR3 region has 14 residues. The V gene lost 9 bases and the J gene lost 5 bases, with 18 bases spanning the gap. CDR3 region: CASLRGRERDTQYF. The CDR3 bases are TGTGCCAGTCTAAGGGGACGGGAAAGAGATACGCAGTATTTT. Combining the CDR3 with reference TRBV28 and TRBJ2-3 gives the whole variable domain DVKVTQSSRYLVKRTGEKVFLECVQDMDHENMFWYRQDPGLGLRLIYFSYDVKMKEKGDIPEGYSVSREKKERFSLILESASTNQTSMYLCASLRGRERDTQYFGPGTRLTVL.

The chain has TRBV5-6 and TRBJ2-5; D possibly corresponds to TRBD2 (6 bases). CDR1 and CDR2 (germline): SGHDT, YYEEEE. V lost 0 bases and J lost 4, with 19 bases in between. The CDR3 runs 17 residues. The CDR3 here is CASSLDRRGKFGETQYF. The CDR3 region has the DNA TGTGCCAGCAGCTTGGATCGGCGGGGAAAATTTGGAGAGACCCAGTACTTC.

This clone turned up a few times. The chain combines TRBV7-9 with TRBJ1-1; 9 positions agree with TRBD1. The CDR3 has 15 residues. CDR1 SEHNR and CDR2 FQNEAQ come from the germline V gene (reference sequence). J was trimmed by 4 bases and V by 3 bases; bases with no gene match: 6. The CDR3: CASSLTGGVGTEAFF. The CDR3 nucleotides are TGTGCCAGCAGCTTGACAGGGGGAGTAGGCACTGAAGCTTTCTTT.

The chain combines TRBV30 with TRBJ2-2, with D unclear. This CDR3 region has 11 residues. The germline V gene has CDR1 GTSNPN and CDR2 SVGIG (reference sequence). V dropped 2 bases and J dropped 5 bases, with 3 bases sitting between them. The CDR3 protein is CAWSLTGELFF. The CDR3 nucleotides read TGTGCCTGGAGTCTTACCGGGGAGCTGTTTTTT. Full variable domain (remainder filled in from reference TRBV30 and TRBJ2-2): SQTIHQWPATLVQPVGSPLSLECTVEGTSNPNLYWYRQAAGRGLQLLFYSVGIGQISSEVPQNLSASRPQDRQFILSSKKLLLSDSGFYLCAWSLTGELFFGEGSRLTVL.

The rearrangement joins TRBV10-3 to TRBJ2-2; weak D call: TRBD1 (6 bases). V gave up 9 bases and J gave up 1 base, with 9 bases separating them. CDR3 size: 13 residues. Per germline, CDR1 ENHRY and CDR2 SYGVKD. The CDR3 sequence is CAIATGNTGELFF. CDR3 DNA sequence: TGTGCCATTGCGACAGGGAACACCGGGGAGCTGTTTTTT.

This rearrangement joins TRBV6-1 to TRBJ1-1; D is undetermined. The V end was cut by 2 bases, the J end by 5 bases, with 9 bases between. Germline V gene data show CDR1 as MNHNS and CDR2 as SASEGT. This CDR3 spans 13 amino acids. The CDR3 DNA reads as TGTGCCAGCAGTGAACAGGCGGGGACTGAAGCTTTCTTT. Protein product: CASSEQAGTEAFF.

V and J are TRBV30 and TRBJ1-5; the D gene is possibly TRBD1 (5 bases). CDR1 is GTSNPN and CDR2 is SVGIG in the germline V gene (reference sequence). Trimming took 2 bases from V and 2 from J, leaving 13 bases between them. The length of the CDR3 is 15 residues. The CDR3: CAWSPGPTGNQPQHF. CDR3 sequence (DNA): TGTGCCTGGAGTCCGGGACCAACGGGCAATCAGCCCCAGCATTTT.

This chain links TRBV9 with TRBJ2-3; 8 positions agree with TRBD2. The germline V gene has CDR1 SGDLS and CDR2 YYNGEE. Unmatched junction bases numbered 11, after V lost 0 bases and J lost 5 bases. This CDR3 is built from 17 residues. The CDR3, as DNA: TGTGCCAGCAGCGTAGACCCCTCGGGACTAGTTGGAGATACGCAGTATTTT. It codes for CASSVDPSGLVGDTQYF.

This clone was picked up a small number of times. The chain combines TRBV28 with TRBJ1-2; no reliable D call. CDR3 length: 11 amino acids. CDR1 and CDR2 (germline): MDHEN, SYDVKM. The V end lost 7 bases, the J end lost 8 bases, and 11 bases lay between the germline ends. CDR3: CASNSRYGYTF. In DNA form, the CDR3 reads TGTGCCAGCAATAGTCGGTACGGCTACACCTTC.

On this clone itself: At the DNA level, this CDR3 is encoded by other sequences in the same sample as well. The chain couples TRBV11-2 to TRBJ2-2; D call uncertain. The V gene's germline CDR1 is SGHAT and CDR2 FQNNGV. The CDR3 is made up of 13 amino acids. Trimming removed 6 bases from V and 0 bases from J, with 5 bases in between. The CDR3 is CASSRTNTGELFF. The CDR3 DNA is TGTGCCAGCAGTCGTACGAACACCGGGGAGCTGTTTTTT.